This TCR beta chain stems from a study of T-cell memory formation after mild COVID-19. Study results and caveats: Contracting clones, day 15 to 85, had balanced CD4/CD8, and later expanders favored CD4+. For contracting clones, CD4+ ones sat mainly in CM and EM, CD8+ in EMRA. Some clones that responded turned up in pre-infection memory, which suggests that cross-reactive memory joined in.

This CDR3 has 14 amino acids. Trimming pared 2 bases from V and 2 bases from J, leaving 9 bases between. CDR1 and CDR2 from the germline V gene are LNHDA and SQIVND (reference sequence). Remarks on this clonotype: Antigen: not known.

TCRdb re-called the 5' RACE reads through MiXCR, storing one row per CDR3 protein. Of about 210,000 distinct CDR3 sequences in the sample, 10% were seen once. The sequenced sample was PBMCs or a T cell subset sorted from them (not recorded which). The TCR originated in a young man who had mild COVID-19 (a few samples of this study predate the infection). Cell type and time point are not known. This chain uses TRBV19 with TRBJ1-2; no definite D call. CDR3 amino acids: CASSISPANYGYTF. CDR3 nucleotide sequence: TGTGCCAGTAGTATAAGTCCAGCCAACTATGGCTACACCTTC.